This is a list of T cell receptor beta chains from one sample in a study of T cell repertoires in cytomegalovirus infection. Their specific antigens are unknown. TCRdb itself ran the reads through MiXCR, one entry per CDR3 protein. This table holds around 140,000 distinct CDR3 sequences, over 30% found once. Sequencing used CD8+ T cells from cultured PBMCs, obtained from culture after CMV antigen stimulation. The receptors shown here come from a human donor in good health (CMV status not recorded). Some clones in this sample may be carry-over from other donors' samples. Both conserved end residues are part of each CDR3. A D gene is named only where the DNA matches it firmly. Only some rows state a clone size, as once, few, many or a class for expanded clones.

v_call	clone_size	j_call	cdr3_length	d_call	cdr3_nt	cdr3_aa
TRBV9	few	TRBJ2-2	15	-	TGTGCCAGCAGCACCCGAGGTTTGGAGACCGGGGAGCTGTTTTTT	CASSTRGLETGELFF
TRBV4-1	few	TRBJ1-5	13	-	TGCGCCAGCAGCCAAGACCAGGGGCAGCCCCAGCATTTT	CASSQDQGQPQHF
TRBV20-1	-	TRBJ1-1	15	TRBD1	TGCAGTGCTAGAGCAGCCGTACCAGACAGGGGTGAAGCTTTCTTT	CSARAAVPDRGEAFF
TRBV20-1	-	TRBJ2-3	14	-	TGCAGTGCTATGGGTTTGGTGGAGTTAGATACGCAGTATTTT	CSAMGLVELDTQYF
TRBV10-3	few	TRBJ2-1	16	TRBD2	TGTGCCATCAGTGGGTTAGCGGGGGGCACGGGGAATGAGCAGTTCTTC	CAISGLAGGTGNEQFF
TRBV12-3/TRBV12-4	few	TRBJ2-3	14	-	TGTGCCAGCAGTTTACGTCCGTTCGGTGATACGCAGTATTTT	CASSLRPFGDTQYF
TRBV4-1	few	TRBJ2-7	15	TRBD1	TGCGCCAGCAGCGAACAAGGACAGGGGGCCTACGAGCAGTACTTC	CASSEQGQGAYEQYF
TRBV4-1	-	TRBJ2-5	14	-	TGCGCCAGCAGCCAAGTCGCCCGGGTGGAGACCCAGTACTTC	CASSQVARVETQYF
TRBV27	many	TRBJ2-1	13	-	TGTGCCAGCAGTTTATCGAAGGGCGATGAGCAGTTCTTC	CASSLSKGDEQFF
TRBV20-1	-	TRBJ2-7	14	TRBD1	TGCAGCCTGACATCGGGACAGGGACCCTACGAGCAGTACTTC	CSLTSGQGPYEQYF
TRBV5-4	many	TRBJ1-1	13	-	TGTGCCAGCAGCCCCAGCCTGGATCTTGAAGCTTTCTTT	CASSPSLDLEAFF
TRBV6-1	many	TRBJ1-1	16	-	TGTGCCAGCACCACAACCCGGGTACAGTTGAACACTGAAGCTTTCTTT	CASTTTRVQLNTEAFF
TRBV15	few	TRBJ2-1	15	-	TGTGCCACCAGCAGAGACGGGAGTCCGGACAATGAGCAGTTCTTC	CATSRDGSPDNEQFF
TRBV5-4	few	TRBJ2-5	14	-	TGTGCCAGCAGCTTAAGGGCGTACCAAGAGACCCAGTACTTC	CASSLRAYQETQYF
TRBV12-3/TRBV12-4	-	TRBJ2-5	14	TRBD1	TGTGCCAGCAGCAGGGACAGGGGTAAAGAGACCCAGTACTTC	CASSRDRGKETQYF
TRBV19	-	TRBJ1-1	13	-	TGTGCCAGTAGCCCCAGGGGATGGACTGAAGCTTTCTTT	CASSPRGWTEAFF
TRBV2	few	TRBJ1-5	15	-	TGTGCCAGCTCTATGGGGGTCGTTGGCAATCAGCCCCAGCATTTT	CASSMGVVGNQPQHF
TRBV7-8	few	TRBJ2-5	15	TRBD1	TGTGCCAGCAGAACGACAGGGGCCGATGGGGAGACCCAGTACTTC	CASRTTGADGETQYF
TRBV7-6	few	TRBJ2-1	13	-	TGTGCCAGCCGGGACATCTCATACAATGAGCAGTTCTTC	CASRDISYNEQFF
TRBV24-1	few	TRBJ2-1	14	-	TGTGCCACCAGAGGCTCCCCGACTTACAATGAGCAGTTCTTC	CATRGSPTYNEQFF
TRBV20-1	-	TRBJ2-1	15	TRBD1	TGCAGTGCAAGAAATACAGGGGGCTCTTCGAATGAGCAGTTCTTC	CSARNTGGSSNEQFF
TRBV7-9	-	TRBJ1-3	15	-	TGTGCCAGCAGCTTACTCCGACAGGAAGGAAACACCATATATTTT	CASSLLRQEGNTIYF
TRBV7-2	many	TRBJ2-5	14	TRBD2	TGTGCCAGCAGCTTTCTAACTAGCGGCGAGACCCAGTACTTC	CASSFLTSGETQYF
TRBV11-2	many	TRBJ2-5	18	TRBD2	TGTGCCAGCAGCTTAGGTTCTGGCGGGGGGATCACCCAAGAGACCCAGTACTTC	CASSLGSGGGITQETQYF
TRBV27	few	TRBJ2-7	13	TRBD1	TGTGCCAGCAGGGGACAGGGTACCGACGAGCAGTACTTC	CASRGQGTDEQYF
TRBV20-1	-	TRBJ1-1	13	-	TGCAGTGCTAGGGTTCCAACGGGCACTGAAGCTTTCTTT	CSARVPTGTEAFF
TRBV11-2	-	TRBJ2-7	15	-	TGTGCCAGCAGTTCAGTGATACCGGGGCCCGACGAGCAGTACTTC	CASSSVIPGPDEQYF
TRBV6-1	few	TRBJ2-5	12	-	TGTGCCAGCAGGGACAGCCAAGAGACCCAGTACTTC	CASRDSQETQYF
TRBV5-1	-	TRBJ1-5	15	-	TGCGCCAGCAGCACGGCTCCAGGGAGCTATCAGCCCCAGCATTTT	CASSTAPGSYQPQHF
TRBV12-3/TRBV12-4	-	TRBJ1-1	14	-	TGTGCCAGCGCCATGTCGGGGCCGAACACTGAAGCTTTCTTT	CASAMSGPNTEAFF
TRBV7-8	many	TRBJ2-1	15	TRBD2	TGTGCCAGCAGCACACTAGCGGGGGGGCCTGGTGAGCAGTTCTTC	CASSTLAGGPGEQFF
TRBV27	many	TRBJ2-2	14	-	TGTGCCAGCAGTTTGGGGCAGAACACCGGGGAGCTGTTTTTT	CASSLGQNTGELFF
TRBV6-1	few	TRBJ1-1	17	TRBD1	TGTGCCAGCAGTGTCCGGGACAGGGGTTACATAGTAACTGAAGCTTTCTTT	CASSVRDRGYIVTEAFF
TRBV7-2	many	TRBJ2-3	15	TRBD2	TGTGCCAGCAGCTCCTCCAGCGGGGGGGCCTATACGCAGTATTTT	CASSSSSGGAYTQYF
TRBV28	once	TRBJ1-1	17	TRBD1	TGTGCCAGCAGTTCTCCGACAGGGTCGTCAGTGAACACTGAAGCTTTCTTT	CASSSPTGSSVNTEAFF
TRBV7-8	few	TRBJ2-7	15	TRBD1	TGTGCCAGCAGCCAACAGACAGGGGGATCCTACGAGCAGTACTTC	CASSQQTGGSYEQYF
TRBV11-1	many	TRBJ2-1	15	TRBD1	TGTGCCAGCAGCGCTGCCGGGACAGGTTTCAATGAGCAGTTCTTC	CASSAAGTGFNEQFF
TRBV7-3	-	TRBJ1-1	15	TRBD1	TGTGCCAGCAGCTTAAATTCCGGGACAGGGAGTGAAGCTTTCTTT	CASSLNSGTGSEAFF
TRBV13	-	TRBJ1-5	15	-	TGTGCCAGCAGCTTGGGAGCAGGGGCGAGTCAGCCCCAGCATTTT	CASSLGAGASQPQHF
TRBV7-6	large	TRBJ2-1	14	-	TGTGCCAGCAGCCTGGACAGTCGAGTAGGAGAGCAGTTCTTC	CASSLDSRVGEQFF
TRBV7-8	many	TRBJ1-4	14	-	TGTGCCAGCAGCTTAGCCCCAACTAATGAAAAACTGTTTTTT	CASSLAPTNEKLFF
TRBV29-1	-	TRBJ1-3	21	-	TGCAGCGTTGAAGATGGGACCCCTCAGCTGAAGGGGGGGGCTGCTGGAAACACCATATATTTT	CSVEDGTPQLKGGAAGNTIYF
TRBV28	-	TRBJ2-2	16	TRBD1	TGTGCCAGCAGTTTAATGACAGGGTTTTACACCGGGGAGCTGTTTTTT	CASSLMTGFYTGELFF
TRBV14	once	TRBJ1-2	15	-	TGTGCCAGCAGCCAAGAGTATGGCATGTACTATGGCTACACCTTC	CASSQEYGMYYGYTF
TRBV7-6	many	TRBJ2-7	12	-	TGTGCCAGCAGCGGAACAGGGAACGAGCAGTACTTC	CASSGTGNEQYF
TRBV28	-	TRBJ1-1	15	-	TGTGCCAGCAGTGTAGGGGAGGTCATGAACACTGAAGCTTTCTTT	CASSVGEVMNTEAFF
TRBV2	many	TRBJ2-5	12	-	TGTGCCAGCACCCTGAGATCGTCAGGTCCTTACTTC	CASTLRSSGPYF
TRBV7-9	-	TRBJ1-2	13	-	TGTGCCAGCAGCCGTTTGGGTCCGAATGGCTACACCTTC	CASSRLGPNGYTF
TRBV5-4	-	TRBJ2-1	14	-	TGTGCCAGCAGCTGGGGACTGGAACCTTCTGAGCAGTTCTTC	CASSWGLEPSEQFF
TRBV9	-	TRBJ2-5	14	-	TGTGCCAGCAGCGTAGGCCTAGGGGAAGAGACCCAGTACTTC	CASSVGLGEETQYF
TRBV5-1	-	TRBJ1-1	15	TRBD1	TGCGCCAGCAGCCCGACTGGGACAGCGAACACTGAAGCTTTCTTT	CASSPTGTANTEAFF
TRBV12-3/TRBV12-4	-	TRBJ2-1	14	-	TGTGCCAGCAGTTTCTCTACACAATCCGATGAGCAGTTCTTC	CASSFSTQSDEQFF
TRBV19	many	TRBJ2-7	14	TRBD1	TGTGCCAGTAGTCCCGGGACAGGTCCGTTCGAGCAGTACTTC	CASSPGTGPFEQYF